The 15 T cell receptor beta chains presented below share a single source sample, sequenced in a study of T cell repertoires in cytomegalovirus infection. Their cognate antigens are unknown. TCRdb re-called the reads with MiXCR, one entry per CDR3 protein. The sample consists of 700,000 to 950,000 distinct CDR3 sequences, approximately 30% of them appearing once. The starting material was cultured CD8+ T cells from PBMCs, obtained from culture after CMV antigen stimulation. The receptors derive from a human donor in good health (CMV status not recorded). Some clones in this sample may be carry-over from other donors' samples.

As DNA, the CDR3 is TGTGCCAGCACCGTGACAGAGACGAACACCGGGGAGCTGTTTTTT. Its protein is CASTVTETNTGELFF. V is TRBV12-3 or TRBV12-4 and J is TRBJ2-2, with D perhaps matching TRBD1 (5 bases). The CDR3 extends over 15 amino acids. The germline V and J ends were trimmed by 7 bases and 0 bases, with 12 bases remaining between them.

This clonotype showed up just a few times. The chain couples TRBV12-3 or TRBV12-4 to TRBJ2-5; 10 positions match TRBD2. The CDR3 spans 16 residues. The V segment lost 3 bases and the J segment 5 bases; nucleotides outside the gene matches: 9. CDR3 protein: CASSFLPSGGMETQYF. In nucleotides, the CDR3 is TGTGCCAGCAGTTTTCTCCCTAGCGGGGGTATGGAGACCCAGTACTTC.

This clonotype appeared a few times. The V call is TRBV11-2, the J call TRBJ1-1; D is possibly TRBD1 (5 bases). V was trimmed by 1 base and J by 8 bases, leaving 17 bases between them. The CDR3 length is 15 residues. Germline-derived CDR1 and CDR2 are SGHAT and FQNNGV. This CDR3 reads CASSLARVGQKEAFF. CDR3 in DNA: TGTGCCAGCAGCTTAGCGAGAGTAGGACAAAAAGAAGCTTTCTTT.

As regards this clonotype: One end of the junction varies from germline; a read error may be responsible. This rearrangement joins TRBV7-9 to TRBJ2-1, with 14 bases fitting TRBD2. Germline V gene lookup returns CDR1 SEHNR and CDR2 FQNEAQ (reference sequence). CDR3 length: 18 residues. The CDR3 reads CANSPGTSGGSAYNEQFF. The CDR3 bases are TGTGCCAACAGCCCCGGGACTAGCGGGGGCTCCGCCTACAATGAGCAGTTCTTC.

The genes are TRBV20-1 and TRBJ2-7; 8 bases agree with TRBD1. Germline V gene lookup returns CDR1 DFQATT and CDR2 SNEGSKA (reference sequence). The CDR3 is made up of 17 amino acids. Trimming took 2 bases from V and 3 from J; bases not matched to a gene: 15. CDR3 in DNA: TGCAGTGCTAGACCGACAGGGGCCGCTGTTAACCTCTACGAGCAGTACTTC. This translates into CSARPTGAAVNLYEQYF.

The V and J genes are TRBV5-1 and TRBJ2-1; 8 bases agree with TRBD2. This CDR3 is built from 15 residues. V lost 4 bases, J lost 5 bases, and 8 bases stayed unmatched. Germline CDR1 reads SGHRS; CDR2 reads YFSETQ. Here the CDR3 reads CASSAASAGDNEQFF. Here the CDR3 DNA reads TGCGCCAGCAGCGCCGCCTCAGCGGGGGACAATGAGCAGTTCTTC.

In its sample, this clonotype was seen a few times. J is TRBJ1-2 and V is TRBV2; 11 bases map to TRBD1. Germline CDR1 SNHLY, CDR2 FYNNEI. This CDR3 spans 15 amino acids. The V and J ends lost 10 bases and 4 bases, in that order; junction bases with no gene match: 11. The CDR3 DNA reads TGTGCCACCGGGACAGGGGGTCCGCTAGGCTATGGCTACACCTTC. It yields the protein CATGTGGPLGYGYTF.

This clonotype showed up many times. V and J are TRBV7-9 and TRBJ2-3; 11 bases match TRBD2. Germline lookup yields CDR1 SEHNR and CDR2 FQNEAQ (reference sequence). CDR3 size: 20 residues. V gave up 2 bases and J gave up 1 base; unmatched junction bases: 14. CDR3 nucleotide sequence: TGTGCCAGCAGCTTATCCAGAGCACGACTAGCGGGGACTCGCACAGATACGCAGTATTTT. It codes for CASSLSRARLAGTRTDTQYF.

This clonotype has a handful of counts. For the CDR3, the DNA is TGTGCCACCAGCAGCGACAGGGGTCCGAACACCGGGGAGCTGTTTTTT. Protein: CATSSDRGPNTGELFF. V is TRBV15 and J is TRBJ2-2, with TRBD1 identical over 8 bases. The CDR3 covers 16 residues. The V gene's germline CDR1 is LNHNV and CDR2 YYDKDF (reference sequence). Losses at the gene ends were 3 bases for V and 0 bases for J; bases not matched to a gene: 3.

As for this clonotype: Given the absence of the conserved phenylalanine or tryptophan at the CDR3 end, a read error is likely. This rearrangement joins TRBV6-2 or TRBV6-3 to TRBJ2-4; D not resolved. V lost 9 bases to trimming and J lost 3 bases, with 27 bases between them. This CDR3 has 18 amino acids. Germline-derived CDR1 and CDR2 are MNHEY and SVGEGT. The CDR3 sequence: CASRNRTVKGWDKNIQYL. CDR3 coding DNA: TGTGCCAGTCGGAACCGGACGGTTAAGGGTTGGGACAAAAACATTCAGTACTTA.

V usage is TRBV20-1 and J usage is TRBJ2-7, with 9 bases fitting TRBD1. The V segment lost 1 base and the J segment 4 bases; nucleotides outside the gene matches: 8. The CDR3 is 15 residues long. Per the germline V gene, CDR1 is DFQATT and CDR2 is SNEGSKA (reference sequence). The CDR3 coding sequence is TGCAGTGCTAGAGCGCCAGACAGGGGGATGTACGAGCAGTACTTC. Translation: CSARAPDRGMYEQYF.

This clonotype has a count of ten or more. The rearrangement links TRBV7-8 to TRBJ1-4; D is uncertain. The CDR3 totals 14 residues. Trimming pared 3 bases from V and 0 bases from J, leaving 5 bases between. Looked up from germline, CDR1 is SGHVS and CDR2 is FQNEAQ. The CDR3 DNA follows: TGTGCCAGCAGCTTGCCGGCAACTAATGAAAAACTGTTTTTT. Translated: CASSLPATNEKLFF.

This clonotype was seen at least ten times. This chain uses TRBV7-8 with TRBJ2-3, with D maybe TRBD1 (6 bases). This CDR3 is built from 16 residues. Trimming stripped 3 bases from V and 0 bases from J, with 13 bases between. Germline values: CDR1 SGHVS, CDR2 FQNEAQ. The CDR3 nucleotides read TGTGCCAGCAGCTTTACGGGACAACGAAGCACAGATACGCAGTATTTT. Its protein product is CASSFTGQRSTDTQYF. The whole variable domain, remainder taken from reference TRBV7-8 and TRBJ2-3, is GAGVSQSPRYKVAKRGQDVALRCDPISGHVSLFWYQQALGQGPEFLTYFQNEAQLDKSGLPSDRFFAERPEGSVSTLKIQRTQQEDSAVYLCASSFTGQRSTDTQYFGPGTRLTVL.

J is TRBJ1-5 and V is TRBV19; 8 nucleotides match TRBD1. V dropped 3 bases and J dropped 5; count of bases not matched to a gene: 9. Germline loops: CDR1 LNHDA, CDR2 SQIVND (reference sequence). The CDR3 is 16 amino acids. This chain's CDR3 is CASSMIPGQVYQPQHF. The CDR3 DNA is TGTGCCAGTAGTATGATTCCGGGACAGGTTTATCAGCCCCAGCATTTT. Based on the CDR3 plus reference TRBV19 and TRBJ1-5, the full variable domain is DGGITQSPKYLFRKEGQNVTLSCEQNLNHDAMYWYRQDPGQGLRLIYYSQIVNDFQKGDIAEGYSVSREKKESFPLTVTSAQKNPTAFYLCASSMIPGQVYQPQHFGDGTRLSIL.

This clonotype was picked up a small number of times. This sequence joins TRBV7-8 and TRBJ2-2; 12 bases line up with TRBD2. From germline, CDR1 is SGHVS and CDR2 FQNEAQ. The CDR3 contains 19 residues. J was trimmed by 4 bases and V by 6 bases; bases with no gene match: 15. The chain's CDR3 is CASRLSASGGAVGTGELFF. Here the CDR3 DNA reads TGTGCCAGCAGGCTCTCGGCTAGCGGGGGGGCGGTCGGCACCGGGGAGCTGTTTTTT. Full variable domain (missing parts from reference TRBV7-8 and TRBJ2-2): GAGVSQSPRYKVAKRGQDVALRCDPISGHVSLFWYQQALGQGPEFLTYFQNEAQLDKSGLPSDRFFAERPEGSVSTLKIQRTQQEDSAVYLCASRLSASGGAVGTGELFFGEGSRLTVL.